This TCR beta chain emerged from a study of blood T cells in healthy people across ages. The study's findings and limits: PBMC samples, being unsorted, prevented any conclusive comparison of naive and antigen-experienced cells. When set beside aged donors, long-lived donors presented more naive CD4+ cells and higher diversity.

V was trimmed by 0 bases and J by 5 bases, leaving 17 bases between them. The CDR3 runs to 16 residues. Looked up from germline, CDR1 is SGHRS and CDR2 is YFSETQ. The authors ran a second PCR of about 7 to 12 cycles using a sample-barcoded 5' primer and a J-beta primer mix. TCRdb ran MiXCR on the 5' RACE reads and lists one entry per CDR3 protein. This table holds roughly 1.5 million distinct CDR3 sequences, 35% to 45% found once. Note on this clonotype: Its antigen is undetermined.

The TCR comes from a woman between 18 and 29 years old in good health. The chain has TRBV5-1 and TRBJ1-1, with D unclear. The sequenced material came from blood. CDR3 protein: CASSLALGSSRTEAFF. CDR3 nucleotide sequence: TGCGCCAGCAGCTTGGCCCTAGGGAGTTCTAGGACTGAAGCTTTCTTT.